The entry below describes one T cell receptor beta chain. The data were obtained in a study of T cell repertoires in cytomegalovirus infection. TCRdb used MiXCR to reprocess the reads, holding one entry per CDR3 protein. This sample has around 530,000 distinct CDR3 sequences, with around 27% found just once. This receptor was obtained from a human donor in good health (CMV status not recorded). Some clones in this sample may be carry-over from other donors' samples. The source material was PBMCs.

This CDR3 reads CATSESWNEQFF. The CDR3 region has the DNA TGTGCCACCAGTGAATCGTGGAATGAGCAGTTCTTC. The J gene is TRBJ2-1, the V gene TRBV24-1; D gene ambiguous. Germline CDR1 KGHDR, CDR2 SFDVKD. Deletions cut 4 bases from V and 7 bases from J, with 7 bases between. The CDR3 is 12 residues long.